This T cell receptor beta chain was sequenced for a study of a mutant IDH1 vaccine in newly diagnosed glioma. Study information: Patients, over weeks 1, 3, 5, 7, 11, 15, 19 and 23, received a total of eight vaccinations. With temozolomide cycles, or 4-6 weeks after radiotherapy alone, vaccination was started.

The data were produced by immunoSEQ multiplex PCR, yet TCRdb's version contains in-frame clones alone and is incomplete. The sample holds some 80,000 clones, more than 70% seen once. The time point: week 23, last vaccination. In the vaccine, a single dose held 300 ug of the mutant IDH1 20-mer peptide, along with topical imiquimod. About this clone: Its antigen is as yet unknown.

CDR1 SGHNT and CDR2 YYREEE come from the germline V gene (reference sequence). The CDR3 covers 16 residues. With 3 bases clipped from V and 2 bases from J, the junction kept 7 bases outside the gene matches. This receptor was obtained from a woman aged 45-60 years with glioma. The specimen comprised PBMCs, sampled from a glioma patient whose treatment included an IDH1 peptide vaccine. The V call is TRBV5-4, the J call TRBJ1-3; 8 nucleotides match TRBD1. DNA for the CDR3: TGTGCCAGCAGCTCCGGCACAGGGGGGACTGGAAACACCATATATTTT. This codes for CASSSGTGGTGNTIYF.